A few counts support the clone carrying this T cell receptor beta chain. A universal primer site and UMIs were added as TCR cDNA was made by 5'RACE template switching. MiXCR was run by TCRdb on the 5' RACE reads, yielding one entry per CDR3 protein. The sample has 40,000 to 50,000 distinct CDR3 sequences, just under 6.5% seen once. This record belongs to a study of T cells after yellow fever vaccination. Study summary: Fractions of low cell number were prepared using SMART-Seq v4 Ultra Low Input. General study results and limits: Though it reached lower strength, the secondary response hit its peak faster, day 5 versus 15.

The CDR3 extends over 14 amino acids. Germline assignment: CDR1 SGHDT and CDR2 YYEEEE. V lost 3 bases to trimming and J lost 7 bases; unmatched junction nucleotides: 7. This material consisted of PBMCs, either bulk or a sorted T-cell subset (CD4+, CD8+, memory, or dextramer-sorted; not recorded which), taken 45 days after the yellow fever booster vaccination. This clonotype was obtained from a man aged 25-40 years who received the YFV17D yellow fever vaccine. V and J are TRBV5-6 and TRBJ2-7; 10 bases agree with TRBD2. CDR3 nucleotide sequence: TGTGCCAGCAGCTCCCTAGCGGGAGCGAGAGAGCAGTACTTC. Protein product: CASSSLAGAREQYF.